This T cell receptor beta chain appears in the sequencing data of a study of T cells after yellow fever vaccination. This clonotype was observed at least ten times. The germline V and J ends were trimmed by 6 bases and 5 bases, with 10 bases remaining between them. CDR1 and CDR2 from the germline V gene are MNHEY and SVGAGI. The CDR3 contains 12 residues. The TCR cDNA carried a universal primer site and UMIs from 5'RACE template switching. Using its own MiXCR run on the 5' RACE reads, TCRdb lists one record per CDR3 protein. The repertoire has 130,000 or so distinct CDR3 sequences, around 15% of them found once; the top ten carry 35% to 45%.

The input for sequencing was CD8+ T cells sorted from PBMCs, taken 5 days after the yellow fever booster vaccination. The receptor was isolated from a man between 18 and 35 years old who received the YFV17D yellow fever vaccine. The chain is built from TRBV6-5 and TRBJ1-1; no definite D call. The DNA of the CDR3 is TGTGCCAGCAGCCAAGGGAGGACTGAAGCTTTCTTT. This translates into CASSQGRTEAFF.